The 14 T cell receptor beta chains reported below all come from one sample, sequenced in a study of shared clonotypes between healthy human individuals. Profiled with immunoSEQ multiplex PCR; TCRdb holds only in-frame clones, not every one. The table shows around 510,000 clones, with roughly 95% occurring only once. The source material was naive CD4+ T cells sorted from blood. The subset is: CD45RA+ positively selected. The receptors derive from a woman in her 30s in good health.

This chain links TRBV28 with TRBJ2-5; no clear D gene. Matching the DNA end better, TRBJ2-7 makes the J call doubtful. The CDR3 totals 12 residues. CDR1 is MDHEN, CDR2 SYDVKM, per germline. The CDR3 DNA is TGTGCCAGCATGGGGATATCCAACGAGCAGTACTTC. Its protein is CASMGISNEQYF.

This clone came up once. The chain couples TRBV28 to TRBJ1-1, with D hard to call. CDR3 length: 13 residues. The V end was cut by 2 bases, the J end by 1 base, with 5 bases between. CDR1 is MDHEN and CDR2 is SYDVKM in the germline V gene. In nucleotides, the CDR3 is TGTGCCAGCAGTTTACCAGAGAACACTGAAGCTTTCTTT. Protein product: CASSLPENTEAFF.

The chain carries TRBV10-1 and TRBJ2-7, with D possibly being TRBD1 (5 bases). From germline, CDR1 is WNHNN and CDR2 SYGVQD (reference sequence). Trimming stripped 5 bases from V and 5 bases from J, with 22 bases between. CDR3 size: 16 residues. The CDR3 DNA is TGCGCCAGCAGTAGTTTCTTCGAAGGGGCGAAGAACGAGCAGTACTTC. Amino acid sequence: CASSSFFEGAKNEQYF.

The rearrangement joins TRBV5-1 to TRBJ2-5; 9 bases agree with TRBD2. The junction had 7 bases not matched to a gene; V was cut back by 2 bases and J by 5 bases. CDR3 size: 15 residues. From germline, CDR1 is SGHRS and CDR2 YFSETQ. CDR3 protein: CASSFLAGEGETQYF. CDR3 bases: TGCGCCAGCAGCTTTTTAGCGGGAGAGGGGGAGACCCAGTACTTC.

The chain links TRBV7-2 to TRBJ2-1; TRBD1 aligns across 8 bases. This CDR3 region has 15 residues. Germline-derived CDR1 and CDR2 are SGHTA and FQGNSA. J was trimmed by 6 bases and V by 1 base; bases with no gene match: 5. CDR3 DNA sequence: TGTGCCAGCAGCTTAGTTGAGACAGGGGTCAATGAGCAGTTCTTC. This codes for CASSLVETGVNEQFF.

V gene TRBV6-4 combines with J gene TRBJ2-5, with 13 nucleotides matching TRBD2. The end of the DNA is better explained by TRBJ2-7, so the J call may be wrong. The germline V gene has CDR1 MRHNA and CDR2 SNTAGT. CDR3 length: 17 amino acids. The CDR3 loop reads CASRFPSTSGRPYEQYF. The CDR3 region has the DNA TGTGCCAGCAGGTTCCCCTCGACTAGCGGGAGGCCCTACGAGCAGTACTTC.

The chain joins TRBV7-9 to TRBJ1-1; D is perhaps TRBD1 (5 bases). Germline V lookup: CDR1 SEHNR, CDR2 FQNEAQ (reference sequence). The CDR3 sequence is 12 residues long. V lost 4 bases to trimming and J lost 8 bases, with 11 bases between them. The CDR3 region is CASSWGTWEAFF. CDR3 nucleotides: TGTGCCAGCAGCTGGGGGACTTGGGAAGCTTTCTTT.

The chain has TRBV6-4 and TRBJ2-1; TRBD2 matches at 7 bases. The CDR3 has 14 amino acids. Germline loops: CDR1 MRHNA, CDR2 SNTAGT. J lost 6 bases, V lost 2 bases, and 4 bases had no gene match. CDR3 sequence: CASSDNRLANEQFF. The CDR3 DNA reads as TGTGCCAGCAGTGACAACCGACTAGCCAATGAGCAGTTCTTC.

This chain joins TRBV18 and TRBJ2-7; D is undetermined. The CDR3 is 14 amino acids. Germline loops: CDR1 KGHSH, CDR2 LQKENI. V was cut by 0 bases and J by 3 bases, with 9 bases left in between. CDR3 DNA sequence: TGTGCCAGCTCACCACCGGGCGGTAACTACGAGCAGTACTTC. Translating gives CASSPPGGNYEQYF.

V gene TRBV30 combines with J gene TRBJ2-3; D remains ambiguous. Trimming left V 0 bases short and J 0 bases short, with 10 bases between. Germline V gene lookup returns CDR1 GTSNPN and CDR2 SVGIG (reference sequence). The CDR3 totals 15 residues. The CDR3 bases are TGTGCCTGGAGTGTAAGTACCTCTAGCACAGATACGCAGTATTTT. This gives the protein CAWSVSTSSTDTQYF.

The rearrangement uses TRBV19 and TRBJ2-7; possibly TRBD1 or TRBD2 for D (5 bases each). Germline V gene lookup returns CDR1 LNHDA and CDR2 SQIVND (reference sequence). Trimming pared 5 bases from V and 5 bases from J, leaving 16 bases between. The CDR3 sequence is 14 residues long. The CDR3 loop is CASSSLGPVDEQYF. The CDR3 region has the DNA TGTGCCAGTAGTTCTCTGGGACCCGTCGACGAGCAGTACTTC.

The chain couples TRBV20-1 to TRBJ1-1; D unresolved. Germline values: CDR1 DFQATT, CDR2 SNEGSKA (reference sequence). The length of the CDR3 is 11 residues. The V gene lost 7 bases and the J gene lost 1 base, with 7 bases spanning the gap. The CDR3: CSDVGNTEAFF. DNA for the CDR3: TGCAGTGACGTGGGGAACACTGAAGCTTTCTTT.

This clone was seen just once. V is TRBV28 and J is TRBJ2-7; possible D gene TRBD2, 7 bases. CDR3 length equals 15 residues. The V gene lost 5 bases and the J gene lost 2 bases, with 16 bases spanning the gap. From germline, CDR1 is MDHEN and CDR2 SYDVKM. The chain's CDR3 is CASSQPQGTTYEQYF. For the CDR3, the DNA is TGTGCCAGCAGTCAACCCCAGGGGACTACCTACGAGCAGTACTTC.

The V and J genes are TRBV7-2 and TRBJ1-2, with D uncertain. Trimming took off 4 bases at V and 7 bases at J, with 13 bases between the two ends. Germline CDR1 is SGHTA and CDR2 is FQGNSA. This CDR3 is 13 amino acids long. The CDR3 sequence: CASSSSPSPGYTF. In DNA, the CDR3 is TGTGCCAGCAGCTCCTCCCCCTCCCCTGGCTACACCTTC.